This T cell receptor (beta chain) was observed in a study of liver allograft versus peripheral blood T cells (TCRdb year 2020). For the wider study: T cell receptor repertoires present within transplanted livers were compared with repertoires in the peripheral blood of liver transplant recipients. What the research found in general, with its limitations: According to the report, the T cell receptor repertoires detected in peripheral blood were different from the repertoires found inside liver allografts.

Compared with the rest of its sample, this clonotype is medium-sized (0.01 to 0.1%). Its antigen is unknown. Per-nucleotide qualities are absent, and no much larger clonotype sits a single base away. Sequencing took place on an Illumina MiSeq. TCRdb redid the processing of the public reads, applying fastp at Q25 and MiXCR, and retained in-frame beta chains. Identical CDR3 proteins give one entry, which carries the most common genes and DNA. This sample is represented by 9,200 or so distinct CDR3 sequences; approximately 16% of them were singletons. The ten largest clones add up to approximately 1.8% of the sample. CDR1 and CDR2 are drawn from the germline V gene (reference sequence): SEHNR, FQNEAQ. V loses 3 bases at its end and J loses 10 bases; junction bases beyond the gene matches: 13. From the cysteine up to the phenylalanine, the CDR3 has a length of 16 residues. CDR3 DNA is the only sequence kept; it has 48 bases, read in frame from the first base.

This receptor chain uses TRBV7-9 and TRBJ1-4; TRBD1 agrees with 8 junctional bases. This TCR derives from a human patient who had a liver transplant. Following transplantation, T cells from the graft donor may be among those present. The CDR3 reads CASSFDPGQGLVKLFF. The nucleotide sequence reads as follows: TGTGCCAGCAGCTTCGATCCCGGACAGGGCCTTGTAAAACTGTTTTTT. Full variable domain (CDR3 extended with the reference TRBV7-9 and TRBJ1-4 proteins): DTGVSQNPRHKITKRGQNVTFRCDPISEHNRLYWYRQTLGQGPEFLTYFQNEAQLEKSRLLSDRFSAERPKGSFSTLEIQRTEQGDSAMYLCASSFDPGQGLVKLFFGSGTQLSVL.